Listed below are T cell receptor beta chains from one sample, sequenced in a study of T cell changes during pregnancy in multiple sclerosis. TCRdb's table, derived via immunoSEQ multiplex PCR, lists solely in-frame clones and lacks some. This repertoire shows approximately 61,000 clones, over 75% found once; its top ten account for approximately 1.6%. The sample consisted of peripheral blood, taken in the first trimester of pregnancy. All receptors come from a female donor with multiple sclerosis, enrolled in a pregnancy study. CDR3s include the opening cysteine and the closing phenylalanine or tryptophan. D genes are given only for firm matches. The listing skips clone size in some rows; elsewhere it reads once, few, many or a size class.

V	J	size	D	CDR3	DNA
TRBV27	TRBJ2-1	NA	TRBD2	CASSLAGVIWEQFF	TGTGCCAGCAGTTTAGCGGGAGTAATATGGGAGCAGTTCTTC
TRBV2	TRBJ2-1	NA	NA	CASRRENEQFF	TGTGCCAGCAGAAGGGAGAATGAGCAGTTCTTC
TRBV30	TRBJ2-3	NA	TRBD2	CAWSGILAGETDTQYF	TGTGCCTGGAGTGGTATACTAGCGGGAGAGACAGATACGCAGTATTTT
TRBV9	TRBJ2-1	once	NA	CASSESTRTGLTYNEQFF	TGTGCCAGCAGCGAATCAACGAGGACTGGGTTAACCTACAATGAGCAGTTCTTC
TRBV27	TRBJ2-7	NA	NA	CASSPGSYEQYF	TGTGCCAGCAGTCCCGGGTCCTACGAGCAGTACTTC
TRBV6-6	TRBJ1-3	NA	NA	CASTPQGRGVGNTIYF	TGTGCCAGCACCCCCCAAGGGAGAGGTGTAGGAAACACCATATATTTT
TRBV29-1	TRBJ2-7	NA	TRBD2	CSVLTSGRSYEQYF	TGCAGCGTTTTGACTAGCGGGAGGTCTTACGAGCAGTACTTC
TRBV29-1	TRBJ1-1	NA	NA	CSVDLTGSGTEAFF	TGCAGCGTTGACCTGACAGGTTCCGGCACTGAAGCTTTCTTT
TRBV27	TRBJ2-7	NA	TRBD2	CASSFREGYEQYF	TGTGCCAGCAGTTTCCGGGAGGGGTACGAGCAGTACTTC
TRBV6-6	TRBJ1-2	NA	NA	CASSSGGRTEGYTF	TGTGCCAGCAGTTCCGGGGGGCGTACGGAGGGCTACACCTTC
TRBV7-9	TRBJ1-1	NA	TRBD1	CASRDRGRNTEAFF	TGTGCCAGCCGGGACAGGGGAAGGAACACTGAAGCTTTCTTT
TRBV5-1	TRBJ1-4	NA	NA	CASSLQGSEKLFF	TGCGCCAGCAGCCTTCAGGGTTCTGAAAAACTGTTTTTT
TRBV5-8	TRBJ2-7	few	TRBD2	CASSLASGISYEQYF	TGTGCCAGCAGCTTAGCTAGCGGGATATCCTACGAGCAGTACTTC
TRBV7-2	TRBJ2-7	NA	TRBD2	CASSQASGRSEQYF	TGTGCCAGCAGCCAAGCTAGCGGGAGAAGTGAGCAGTACTTC
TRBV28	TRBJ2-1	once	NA	CASSPEVAGSYNEQFF	TGTGCCAGCAGCCCCGAGGTTGCGGGCTCCTACAATGAGCAGTTCTTC
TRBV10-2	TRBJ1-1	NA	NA	CASSLGQENTEAFF	TGCGCCAGCAGCCTGGGACAAGAGAACACTGAAGCTTTCTTT
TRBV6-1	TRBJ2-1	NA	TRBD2	CASSALAGGNEQFF	TGTGCCAGCAGTGCGCTAGCGGGAGGTAATGAGCAGTTCTTC
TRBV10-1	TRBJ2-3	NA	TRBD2	CASSERGLAETDTQYF	TGCGCCAGCAGTGAGAGAGGACTAGCGGAAACAGATACGCAGTATTTT
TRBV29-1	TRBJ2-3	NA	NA	CSVQSRHNTDTQYF	TGCAGCGTCCAGAGTAGACACAACACAGATACGCAGTATTTT
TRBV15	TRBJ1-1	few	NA	CATSRGRVVMTEAFF	TGTGCCACCAGCAGAGGGCGGGTTGTTATGACTGAAGCTTTCTTT
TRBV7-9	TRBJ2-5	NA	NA	CASSYGSQETQYF	TGTGCCAGCAGCTACGGGAGCCAAGAGACCCAGTACTTC
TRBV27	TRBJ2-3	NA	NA	CASSFMDTQYF	TGTGCCAGCAGTTTTATGGATACGCAGTATTTT
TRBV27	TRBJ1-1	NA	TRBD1	CASSLSGTASEAFF	TGTGCCAGCAGTTTATCGGGGACAGCGTCTGAAGCTTTCTTT
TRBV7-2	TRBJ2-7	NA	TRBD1	CASSGDSSYEQYF	TGTGCCAGCAGCGGGGACAGCTCCTACGAGCAGTACTTC
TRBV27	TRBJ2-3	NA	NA	CASRQFTDTQYF	TGTGCCAGCAGACAATTCACAGATACGCAGTATTTT
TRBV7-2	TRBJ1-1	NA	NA	CASSLKGGWAEAFF	TGTGCCAGCAGCTTAAAGGGGGGGTGGGCTGAAGCTTTCTTT
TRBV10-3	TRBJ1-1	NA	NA	CAYKGEGGSTEAFF	TGTGCCTATAAGGGGGAGGGCGGGAGCACTGAAGCTTTCTTT
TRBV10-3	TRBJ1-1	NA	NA	CAISVEQGDDTEAFF	TGTGCCATCAGTGTGGAACAGGGTGATGACACTGAAGCTTTCTTT
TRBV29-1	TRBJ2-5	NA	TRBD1	CSVGTGGQETQYF	TGCAGCGTTGGGACAGGGGGACAAGAGACCCAGTACTTC
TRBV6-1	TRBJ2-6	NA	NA	CASATSSGANVLTF	TGTGCCAGCGCCACTTCCTCTGGGGCCAACGTCCTGACTTTC
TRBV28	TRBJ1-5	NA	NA	CASRQQGGGQPQHF	TGTGCCAGCAGGCAACAGGGAGGGGGACAGCCCCAGCATTTT
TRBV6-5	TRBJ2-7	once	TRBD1	CASSLGTAKHEQYF	TGTGCCAGCAGCCTCGGGACAGCCAAACACGAGCAGTACTTC
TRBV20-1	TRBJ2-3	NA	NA	CSATIADTQYF	TGCAGTGCTACTATAGCAGATACGCAGTATTTT
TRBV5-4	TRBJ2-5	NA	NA	CASSLNSQETQYF	TGTGCCAGCAGCTTGAATAGTCAAGAGACCCAGTACTTC